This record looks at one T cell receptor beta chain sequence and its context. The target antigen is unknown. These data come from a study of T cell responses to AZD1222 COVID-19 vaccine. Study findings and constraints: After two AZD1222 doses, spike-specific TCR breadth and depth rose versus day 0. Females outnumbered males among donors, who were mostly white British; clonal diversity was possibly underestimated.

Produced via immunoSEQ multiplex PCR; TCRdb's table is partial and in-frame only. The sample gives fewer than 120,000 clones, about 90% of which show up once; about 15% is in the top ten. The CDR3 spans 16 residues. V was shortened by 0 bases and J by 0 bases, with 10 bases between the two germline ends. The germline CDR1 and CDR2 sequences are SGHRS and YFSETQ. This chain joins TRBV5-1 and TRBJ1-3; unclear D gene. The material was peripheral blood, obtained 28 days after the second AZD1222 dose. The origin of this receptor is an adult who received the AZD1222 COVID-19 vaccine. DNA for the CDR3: TGCGCCAGCAGCTTGGCAGGTCTCAACTCTGGAAACACCATATATTTT. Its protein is CASSLAGLNSGNTIYF.